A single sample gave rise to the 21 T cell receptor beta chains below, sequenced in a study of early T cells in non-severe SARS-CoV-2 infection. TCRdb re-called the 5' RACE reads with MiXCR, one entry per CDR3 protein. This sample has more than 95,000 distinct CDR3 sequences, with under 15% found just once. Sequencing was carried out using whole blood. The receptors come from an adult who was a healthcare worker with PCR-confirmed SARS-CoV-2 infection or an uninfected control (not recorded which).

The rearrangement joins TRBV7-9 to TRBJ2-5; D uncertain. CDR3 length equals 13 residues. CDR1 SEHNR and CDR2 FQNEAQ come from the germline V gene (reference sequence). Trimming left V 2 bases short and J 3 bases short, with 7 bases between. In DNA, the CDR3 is TGTGCCAGCAGCTTACTCATCGAAGAGACCCAGTACTTC. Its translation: CASSLLIEETQYF.

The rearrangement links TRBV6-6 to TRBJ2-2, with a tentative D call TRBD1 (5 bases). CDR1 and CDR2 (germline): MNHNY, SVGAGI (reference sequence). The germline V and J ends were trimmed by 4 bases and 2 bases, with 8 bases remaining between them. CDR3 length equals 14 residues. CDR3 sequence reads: CASSSRVNTGELFF. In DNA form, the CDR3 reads TGTGCCAGCAGTTCCAGGGTCAACACCGGGGAGCTGTTTTTT.

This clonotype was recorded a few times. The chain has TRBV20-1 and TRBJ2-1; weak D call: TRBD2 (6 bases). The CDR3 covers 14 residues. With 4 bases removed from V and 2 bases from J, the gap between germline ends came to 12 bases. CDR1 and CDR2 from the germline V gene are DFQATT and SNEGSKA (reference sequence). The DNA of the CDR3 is TGCAGTGCTAAGGAGGGAAACCCCTACAATGAGCAGTTCTTC. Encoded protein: CSAKEGNPYNEQFF.

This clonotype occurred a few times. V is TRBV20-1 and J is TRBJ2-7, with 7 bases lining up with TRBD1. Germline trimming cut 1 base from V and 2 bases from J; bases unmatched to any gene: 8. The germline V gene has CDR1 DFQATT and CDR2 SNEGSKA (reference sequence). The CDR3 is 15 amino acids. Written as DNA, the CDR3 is TGCAGTGCTAGAGTTAGGGGACAGTATACCTACGAGCAGTACTTC. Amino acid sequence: CSARVRGQYTYEQYF.

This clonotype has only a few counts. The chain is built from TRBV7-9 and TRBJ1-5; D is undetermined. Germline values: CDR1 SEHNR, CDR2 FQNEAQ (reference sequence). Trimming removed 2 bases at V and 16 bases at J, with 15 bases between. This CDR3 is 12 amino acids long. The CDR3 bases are TGTGCCAGCAGCTTATTCGGAGGCCCGAGTCATTTT. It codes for CASSLFGGPSHF. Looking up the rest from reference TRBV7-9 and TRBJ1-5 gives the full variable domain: DTGVSQNPRHKITKRGQNVTFRCDPISEHNRLYWYRQTLGQGPEFLTYFQNEAQLEKSRLLSDRFSAERPKGSFSTLEIQRTEQGDSAMYLCASSLFGGPSHFGDGTRLSIL.

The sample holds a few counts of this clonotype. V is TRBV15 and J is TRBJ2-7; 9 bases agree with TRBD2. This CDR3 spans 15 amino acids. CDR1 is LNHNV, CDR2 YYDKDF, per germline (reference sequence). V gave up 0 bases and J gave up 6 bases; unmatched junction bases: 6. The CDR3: CATSRDRLAGTEQYF. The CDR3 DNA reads TGTGCCACCAGCAGAGATCGGCTAGCGGGGACCGAGCAGTACTTC.

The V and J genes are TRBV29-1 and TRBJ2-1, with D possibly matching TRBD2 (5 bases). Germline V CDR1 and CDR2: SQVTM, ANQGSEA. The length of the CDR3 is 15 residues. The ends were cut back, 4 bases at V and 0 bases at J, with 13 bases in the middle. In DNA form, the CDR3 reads TGCAGCGTTGTCGGTAAGCGGAGCTCCTACAATGAGCAGTTCTTC. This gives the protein CSVVGKRSSYNEQFF.

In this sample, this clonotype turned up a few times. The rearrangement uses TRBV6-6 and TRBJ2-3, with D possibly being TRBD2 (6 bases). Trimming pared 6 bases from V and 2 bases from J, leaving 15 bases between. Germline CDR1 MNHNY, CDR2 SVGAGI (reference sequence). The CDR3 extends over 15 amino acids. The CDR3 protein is CASSQPGGATDTQYF. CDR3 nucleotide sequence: TGTGCCAGCAGCCAGCCTGGCGGGGCCACAGATACGCAGTATTTT.

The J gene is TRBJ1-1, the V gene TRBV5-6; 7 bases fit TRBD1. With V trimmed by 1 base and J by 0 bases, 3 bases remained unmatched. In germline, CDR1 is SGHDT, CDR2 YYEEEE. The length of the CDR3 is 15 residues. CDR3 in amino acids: CASSLRDRVNTEAFF. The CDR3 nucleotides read TGTGCCAGCAGCTTGCGAGACAGGGTGAACACTGAAGCTTTCTTT.

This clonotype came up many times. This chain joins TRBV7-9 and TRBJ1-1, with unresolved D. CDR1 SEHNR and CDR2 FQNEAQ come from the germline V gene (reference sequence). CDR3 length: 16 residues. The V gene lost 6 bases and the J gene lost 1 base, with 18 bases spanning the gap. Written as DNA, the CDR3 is TGTGCCAGCAGTCCTGCATGGGAATCGAGGAACACTGAAGCTTTCTTT. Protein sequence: CASSPAWESRNTEAFF.

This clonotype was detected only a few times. The CDR3 here is CASTRGHNYGYTF. The CDR3 nucleotides read TGTGCCAGTACGAGGGGGCACAACTATGGCTACACCTTC. The genes are TRBV19 and TRBJ1-2; 7 bases line up with TRBD1. V dropped 7 bases and J dropped 2; count of bases not matched to a gene: 4. The CDR3 is made up of 13 amino acids. The germline gives CDR1 LNHDA, CDR2 SQIVND (reference sequence).

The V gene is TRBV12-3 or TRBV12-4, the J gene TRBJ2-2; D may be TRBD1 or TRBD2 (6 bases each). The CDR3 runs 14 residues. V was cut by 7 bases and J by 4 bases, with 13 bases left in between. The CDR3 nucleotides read TGTGCCAGCAAAGGGTGGGGGGCCACCGGGGAGCTGTTTTTT. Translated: CASKGWGATGELFF.

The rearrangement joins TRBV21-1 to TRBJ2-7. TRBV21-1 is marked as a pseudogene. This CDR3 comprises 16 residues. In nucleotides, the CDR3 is TGTGCCAGCAGCAAAGTGATATGGACGGGTTCCCACGAGCAGTACTTC. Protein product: CASSKVIWTGSHEQYF.

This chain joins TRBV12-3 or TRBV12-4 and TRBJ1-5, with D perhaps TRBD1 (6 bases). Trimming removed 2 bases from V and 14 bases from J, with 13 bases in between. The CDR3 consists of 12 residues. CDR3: CASSLRGVEEHF. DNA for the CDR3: TGTGCCAGCAGTTTAAGGGGGGTGGAGGAGCATTTT.

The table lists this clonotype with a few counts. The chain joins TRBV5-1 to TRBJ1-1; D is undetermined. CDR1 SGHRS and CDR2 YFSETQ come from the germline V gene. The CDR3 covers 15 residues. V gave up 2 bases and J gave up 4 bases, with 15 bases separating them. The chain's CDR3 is CASSLALRGSTEAFF. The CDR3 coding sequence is TGCGCCAGCAGCTTAGCCCTAAGAGGCAGCACTGAAGCTTTCTTT.

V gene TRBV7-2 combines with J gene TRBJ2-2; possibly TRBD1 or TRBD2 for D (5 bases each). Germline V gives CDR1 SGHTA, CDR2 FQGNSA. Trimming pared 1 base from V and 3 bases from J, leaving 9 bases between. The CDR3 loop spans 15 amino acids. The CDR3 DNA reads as TGTGCCAGCAGCTTAGTTGGGGGAGACACCGGGGAGCTGTTTTTT. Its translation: CASSLVGGDTGELFF.

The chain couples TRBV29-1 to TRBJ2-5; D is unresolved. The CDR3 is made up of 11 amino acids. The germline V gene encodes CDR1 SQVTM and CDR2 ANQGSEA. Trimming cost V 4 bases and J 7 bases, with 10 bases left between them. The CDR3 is CSVVLIGTQYF. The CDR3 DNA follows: TGCAGCGTTGTGTTGATCGGGACCCAGTACTTC. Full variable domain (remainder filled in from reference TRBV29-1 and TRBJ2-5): SAVISQKPSRDICQRGTSLTIQCQVDSQVTMMFWYRQQPGQSLTLIATANQGSEATYESGFVIDKFPISRPNLTFSTLTVSNMSPEDSSIYLCSVVLIGTQYFGPGTRLLVL.

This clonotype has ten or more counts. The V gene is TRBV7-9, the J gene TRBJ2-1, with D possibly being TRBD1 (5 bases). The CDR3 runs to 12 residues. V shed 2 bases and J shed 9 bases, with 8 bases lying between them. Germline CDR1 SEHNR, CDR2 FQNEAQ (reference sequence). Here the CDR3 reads CASSLTDSEQFF. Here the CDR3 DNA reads TGTGCCAGCAGCTTAACCGACAGTGAGCAGTTCTTC.

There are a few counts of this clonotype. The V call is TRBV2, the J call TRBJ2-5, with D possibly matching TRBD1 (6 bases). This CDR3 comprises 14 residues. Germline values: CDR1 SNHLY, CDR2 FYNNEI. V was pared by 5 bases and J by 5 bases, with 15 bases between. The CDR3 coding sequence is TGTGCCAGCAGTCCGCAGGGGCGCGGGGAGACCCAGTACTTC. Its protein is CASSPQGRGETQYF.

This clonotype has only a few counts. CDR3 sequence reads: CASSHIAGGRQETQYF. The CDR3 region has the DNA TGCGCCAGCAGCCACATAGCGGGGGGCCGCCAAGAGACCCAGTACTTC. The chain links TRBV4-1 to TRBJ2-5; 10 nucleotides agree with TRBD2. Germline V CDR1 and CDR2: MGHRA, YSYEKL. This CDR3 region has 16 residues. Germline trimming cut 3 bases from V and 1 base from J; bases unmatched to any gene: 5.

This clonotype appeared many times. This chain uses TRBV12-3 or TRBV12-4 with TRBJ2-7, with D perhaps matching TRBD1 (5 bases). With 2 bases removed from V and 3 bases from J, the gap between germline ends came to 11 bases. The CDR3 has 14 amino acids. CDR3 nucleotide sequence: TGTGCCAGCAGTTTAATAGGGGTGGACTACGAGCAGTACTTC. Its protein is CASSLIGVDYEQYF.